This passage covers 20 T cell receptor beta chains from one sample sequenced in a study of blood T cell repertoires in COVID-19. Profiling relied on immunoSEQ multiplex PCR, and the TCRdb table lists in-frame clones only, not all of them. Of hundreds of thousands of clones listed, 88% are singletons. Sequenced sample: PBMCs or T cells enriched from blood (not recorded which). The receptors originated from a woman aged 25 to 39 who had recovered from COVID-19.

The chain carries TRBV11-2 and TRBJ2-5; D perhaps matches TRBD2 (5 bases). The germline V gene encodes CDR1 SGHAT and CDR2 FQNNGV. This CDR3 has 13 amino acids. The V end lost 5 bases, the J end lost 6 bases, and 13 bases lay between the germline ends. CDR3 sequence: CASSPGLKKTQYF. CDR3 nucleotide sequence: TGTGCCAGCAGCCCAGGACTCAAGAAGACCCAGTACTTC.

The chain is built from TRBV28 and TRBJ1-3; 8 nucleotides agree with TRBD1. Germline V CDR1 and CDR2: MDHEN, SYDVKM. V shed 5 bases, J shed 3 bases, and the junction held 6 bases outside the gene matches. CDR3 length: 15 residues. CDR3 sequence: CASSPGQGVGNTIYF. CDR3 coding DNA: TGTGCCAGCAGTCCTGGACAGGGAGTTGGAAACACCATATATTTT.

The chain combines TRBV5-1 with TRBJ2-3; no reliable D call. Germline CDR1 is SGHRS and CDR2 is YFSETQ. The V end was cut by 4 bases, the J end by 6 bases, with 9 bases between. CDR3 size: 12 residues. In nucleotides, the CDR3 is TGCGCCAGCAGCCCAGGTCGGGATACGCAGTATTTT. It translates to CASSPGRDTQYF.

The V gene is TRBV12-5, the J gene TRBJ1-2; TRBD1 might be the D (5 bases). This CDR3 has 14 amino acids. CDR1 and CDR2 (germline): LGHNT, FRNRAP. V was cut by 0 bases and J by 8 bases, with 13 bases left in between. The CDR3: CASGLVPGRGGYTF. In nucleotides, the CDR3 is TGTGCTAGTGGTTTGGTCCCAGGAAGGGGCGGCTACACCTTC.

The rearrangement uses TRBV7-9 and TRBJ1-2; D possibly corresponds to TRBD1 (6 bases). The CDR3 runs 15 residues. The germline gives CDR1 SEHNR, CDR2 FQNEAQ (reference sequence). V was clipped by 5 bases and J by 2 bases, with 15 bases between them. CDR3 sequence (DNA): TGTGCCAGCAGCCCGCCGGGACATCCCAACTATGGCTACACCTTC. Amino acid sequence: CASSPPGHPNYGYTF.

The CDR3 DNA sequence: TGTGCCAGTAGTGAAGACAGGGTTGTTGGCTACACCTTC. Protein product: CASSEDRVVGYTF. The chain has TRBV19 and TRBJ1-2; TRBD1 agrees at 7 bases. Germline lookup yields CDR1 LNHDA and CDR2 SQIVND (reference sequence). Unmatched junction bases numbered 7, after V lost 5 bases and J lost 7 bases. This CDR3 contains 13 residues.

This sequence joins TRBV5-5 and TRBJ2-7; 10 nucleotides match TRBD1. With V trimmed by 6 bases and J by 5 bases, 23 bases remained unmatched. The CDR3 has 19 residues. Germline values: CDR1 SGHKS, CDR2 YYEKEE (reference sequence). The CDR3 here is CASNNYPPEARDRGDEQYF. CDR3 sequence (DNA): TGTGCCAGCAACAATTACCCTCCCGAGGCCCGGGACAGGGGCGACGAGCAGTACTTC.

The chain joins TRBV3-1 (or the pseudogene TRBV3-2) to TRBJ1-2, with D perhaps matching TRBD1 (5 bases). Per germline, CDR1 LGHDT and CDR2 YNNKEL (reference sequence). The CDR3 covers 16 residues. V shed 0 bases and J shed 0 bases, with 11 bases lying between them. CDR3 sequence (DNA): TGTGCCAGCAGCCAAGAGTTGGCAGGGACTAACTATGGCTACACCTTC. Protein sequence: CASSQELAGTNYGYTF.

The chain joins TRBV5-5 to TRBJ1-5; no reliable D call. The germline CDR1 and CDR2 sequences are SGHKS and YYEKEE (reference sequence). V lost 4 bases to trimming and J lost 5 bases, with 16 bases between them. There are 15 residues in the CDR3. The CDR3 loop reads CASSTLPEGDQPQHF. CDR3 DNA: TGTGCCAGCAGCACTCTTCCAGAGGGTGATCAGCCCCAGCATTTT.

The genes are TRBV7-9 and TRBJ1-1; D is undetermined. Germline V CDR1 and CDR2: SEHNR, FQNEAQ (reference sequence). The CDR3 has 11 residues. V was cut by 3 bases and J by 5 bases, with 4 bases left in between. CDR3 amino acids: CASSFLTEAFF. The CDR3 coding sequence is TGTGCCAGCAGCTTTCTAACTGAAGCTTTCTTT.

V usage is TRBV19 and J usage is TRBJ1-2; D is unclear. V was shortened by 6 bases and J by 3 bases, with 11 bases between the two germline ends. Germline V gene lookup returns CDR1 LNHDA and CDR2 SQIVND (reference sequence). This CDR3 has 13 residues. The CDR3 protein is CASSPGNDYGYTF. The CDR3 DNA reads as TGTGCCAGTAGCCCAGGTAACGACTATGGCTACACCTTC.

The chain is built from TRBV5-6 and TRBJ2-1, with D unresolved. V was shortened by 4 bases and J by 0 bases, with 14 bases between the two germline ends. CDR1 and CDR2 from the germline V gene are SGHDT and YYEEEE. The CDR3 consists of 16 residues. CDR3 in DNA: TGTGCCAGCAGCCTCCTTAGGCCAGGCTCCTACAATGAGCAGTTCTTC. Translation: CASSLLRPGSYNEQFF.

CDR3 in DNA: TGCGCCAGCAGCCGATTAGGACTAGCGCACACAGATACGCAGTATTTT. Its protein product is CASSRLGLAHTDTQYF. The rearrangement joins TRBV4-1 to TRBJ2-3; 9 nucleotides match TRBD2. In germline, CDR1 is MGHRA, CDR2 YSYEKL. This CDR3 comprises 16 residues. J gave up 2 bases and V 4 bases, and 7 bases lay outside the gene matches.

The chain links TRBV7-2 to TRBJ2-7; D gene uncertain. CDR3 length equals 12 residues. Germline CDR1 reads SGHTA; CDR2 reads FQGNSA. The V end lost 1 base, the J end lost 7 bases, and 8 bases lay between the germline ends. CDR3 sequence (DNA): TGTGCCAGCAGCTTAGATTTGAGAGAGCAGTACTTC. It is translated as CASSLDLREQYF.

The chain joins TRBV2 to TRBJ2-7; 7 bases match TRBD1. The trim removed 7 bases at V and 2 bases at J, leaving 5 bases unmatched. Germline CDR1 reads SNHLY; CDR2 reads FYNNEI. The CDR3 spans 13 residues. The CDR3: CASTFDRAYEQYF. The CDR3 coding sequence is TGTGCCAGCACTTTCGACAGGGCCTACGAGCAGTACTTC.

The chain joins TRBV5-4 to TRBJ1-1, with 7 nucleotides matching TRBD1. The CDR3 length is 15 residues. Germline V gene sequence: CDR1 SGHNT, CDR2 YYREEE (reference sequence). V was clipped by 4 bases and J by 6 bases; unmatched bases: 12. CDR3 in amino acids: CASSRGRQGDAEAFF. The CDR3 nucleotides are TGTGCCAGCAGCCGTGGGCGGCAGGGGGACGCTGAAGCTTTCTTT.

CDR3 residues: CASSVSSYNSPLHF. CDR3 nucleotide sequence: TGCGCCAGCAGCGTGAGCTCCTATAATTCACCCCTCCACTTT. The chain links TRBV5-1 to TRBJ1-6, with D hard to call. Between the trimmed V and J ends, which lost 4 bases and 0 bases, there was a span of 5 bases. Germline CDR1 and CDR2: SGHRS and YFSETQ. The CDR3 extends over 14 amino acids.

This clone was recorded a few times. The chain has TRBV5-1 and TRBJ2-1, with 9 positions matching TRBD1. CDR1 and CDR2 from the germline V gene are SGHRS and YFSETQ. This CDR3 spans 15 amino acids. Trimming removed 3 bases from V and 4 bases from J; junction bases left unmatched: 5. The CDR3 is CASSSTGGAYNEQFF. In DNA, the CDR3 is TGCGCCAGCAGCTCTACAGGGGGCGCATACAATGAGCAGTTCTTC.

This clone showed up just once. The CDR3 sequence: CASSIKTSGLHNEQFF. Written as DNA, the CDR3 is TGTGCCAGCAGTATCAAGACTAGCGGGCTTCACAATGAGCAGTTCTTC. The chain combines TRBV27 with TRBJ2-1; 10 bases align to TRBD2. The ends lost 5 bases at V and 5 bases at J; junction bases unmatched: 9. The CDR3 consists of 16 residues. CDR1 and CDR2 (germline): MNHEY, SMNVEV (reference sequence).

The chain employs TRBV3-1 (or the pseudogene TRBV3-2) and TRBJ2-1, with a weak D call TRBD2 (5 bases). The germline V and J ends were trimmed by 1 base and 6 bases, with 13 bases remaining between them. The germline V gene has CDR1 LGHDT and CDR2 YNNKEL (reference sequence). This CDR3 contains 15 residues. The CDR3 nucleotides are TGTGCCAGCAGCCAAGGGAGGCTAGCTCTCAATGAGCAGTTCTTC. It specifies CASSQGRLALNEQFF.